This TCR beta chain is drawn from a study of sequential checkpoint blockade in melanoma. Treatment noted: randomized to nivolumab then ipilimumab (arm A) or the reverse (arm B). Assay used: immunoSEQ multiplex PCR; TCRdb lists only in-frame clones, some missing. The data contain under 6,500 clones, 87% of them seen just once; the ten biggest clones take up 7% to 9%. Germline CDR1 and CDR2: SGHRS and YFSETQ. This CDR3 is built from 14 residues. V lost 0 bases and J lost 7, with 11 bases in between. V gene TRBV5-1 combines with J gene TRBJ2-1; a possible D gene is TRBD2 (6 bases). Sequenced material: CD8+ T cells sorted from blood (inferred from file names), taken from a patient given nivolumab and ipilimumab in sequence. This clonotype was obtained from a human donor with melanoma. The CDR3 nucleotides read TGCGCCAGCAGCTTGGCGGGCGGGGTTAATGAGCAGTTCTTC. This gives the protein CASSLAGGVNEQFF.